The TCR beta chain described here comes from a study of control samples from healthy donors and cancer patients (dated by TCRdb to 2019 to 2021). CDR1 and CDR2 are drawn from the germline V gene: MNHNS, SASEGT. V and J are truncated by 3 bases and 6 bases respectively, leaving an intervening sequence of 8 bases. Including the terminal cysteine and phenylalanine, the CDR3 comprises 12 residues. Just CDR3 DNA is preserved here, 36 bases in frame from base 1. A note on this clone: The antigen it recognizes is unknown. Nothing much larger sits one base from this clone, and base qualities are not available.

Receptors were amplified or captured by the immunoSEQ multiplex PCR assay. Entries here come from immuneACCESS through TCRdb and include only in-frame sequences with V and J called. Some clones fail to appear in such tables; in the studies checked, an unresolved V gene covers under half of the shortfall, and the cause of the remainder is unknown. For this sample the table gives 110,000 to 150,000 clones, of which just under 95% were detected only once. Approximately 15% of the sample is held by the ten biggest clonotypes. The receptor comes from a man aged 55 to 69 with colorectal cancer. In this chain, TRBV6-1 is recombined with TRBJ1-2, with the D gene not confidently named. Sequencing used PBMCs. The bases read TGTGCCAGCAGTGAGGAGAGGAATGGCTACACCTTC. Its translation is CASSEERNGYTF.